Listed here are 29 T cell receptor beta chains from one sample, sequenced in a study of shared clonotypes between healthy human individuals. The protocol was immunoSEQ multiplex PCR, while the TCRdb copy is restricted to in-frame clones and leaves out a portion. Found here are approximately 1,500,000 clones, approximately 98% of them singletons; the top ten hold 0.45%. The sequencing input was naive CD4+ T cells sorted from blood. This sample's subset: CD45RA+ positively selected. Receptors originate from a man in his thirties or forties in good health.

V is TRBV7-9 and J is TRBJ2-5, with no clear D. This CDR3 has 14 residues. Trimming pared 0 bases from V and 2 bases from J, leaving 7 bases between. From germline, CDR1 is SEHNR and CDR2 FQNEAQ (reference sequence). CDR3 nucleotide sequence: TGTGCCAGCAGCTTAGCAGCGCGGCAAGAGACCCAGTACTTC. Protein sequence: CASSLAARQETQYF.

V usage is TRBV9 and J usage is TRBJ2-7; 9 bases are shared with TRBD2. Germline V gene sequence: CDR1 SGDLS, CDR2 YYNGEE. The length of the CDR3 is 19 residues. V gave up 0 bases and J gave up 5 bases; unmatched junction bases: 18. The CDR3 loop is CASSVDGRLAGLDTDEQYF. In DNA form, the CDR3 reads TGTGCCAGCAGCGTAGATGGTCGCCTAGCGGGATTAGACACAGACGAGCAGTACTTC.

The CDR3 DNA follows: TGTGCCAGCTCGGGGGAGTGGACTAATGAAAAACTGTTTTTT. Amino acid sequence: CASSGEWTNEKLFF. The chain combines TRBV18 with TRBJ1-4; TRBD1 might be the D (5 bases). Trimming removed 6 bases from V and 2 bases from J, with 10 bases in between. Per the germline V gene, CDR1 is KGHSH and CDR2 is LQKENI. The CDR3 runs to 14 residues.

The rearrangement uses TRBV5-6 and TRBJ2-7; D may be TRBD1 (5 bases). Germline CDR1 reads SGHDT; CDR2 reads YYEEEE. The CDR3 is 13 residues long. Trimming pared 5 bases from V and 0 bases from J, leaving 9 bases between. The CDR3 region has the DNA TGTGCCAGCAGACCCAGGGTCTCCTACGAGCAGTACTTC. It translates to CASRPRVSYEQYF. Complete variable domain (other parts from reference TRBV5-6 and TRBJ2-7): DAGVTQSPTHLIKTRGQQVTLRCSPKSGHDTVSWYQQALGQGPQFIFQYYEEEERQRGNFPDRFSGHQFPNYSSELNVNALLLGDSALYLCASRPRVSYEQYFGPGTRLTVT.

J is TRBJ2-1 and V is TRBV5-1, with 8 positions matching TRBD1. The CDR3 sequence is 15 residues long. CDR1 is SGHRS and CDR2 is YFSETQ in the germline V gene. Losses at the gene ends were 3 bases for V and 6 bases for J; bases not matched to a gene: 8. This CDR3 is CASSSQGGPINEQFF. DNA for the CDR3: TGCGCCAGCAGCTCACAGGGGGGCCCGATCAATGAGCAGTTCTTC.

V usage is TRBV19 and J usage is TRBJ1-5, with D unresolved. The V gene lost 5 bases and the J gene lost 0 bases, with 11 bases spanning the gap. This CDR3 spans 15 amino acids. In germline, CDR1 is LNHDA, CDR2 SQIVND (reference sequence). The CDR3 DNA reads as TGTGCCAGTAGTGATCGTCACCATAGCAATCAGCCCCAGCATTTT. It yields the protein CASSDRHHSNQPQHF.

The chain has TRBV5-1 and TRBJ1-1; D gene unclear. V lost 4 bases and J 6 bases, leaving 16 bases between the germline ends. The CDR3 runs 14 residues. Germline CDR1 reads SGHRS; CDR2 reads YFSETQ. This CDR3 reads CASSLFGVVPEAFF. The DNA for the CDR3 is TGCGCCAGCAGCCTCTTTGGTGTAGTCCCTGAAGCTTTCTTT.

The chain has TRBV5-4 and TRBJ2-2; no clear D. This CDR3 region has 13 residues. V lost 0 bases and J lost 5, with 5 bases in between. Germline CDR1 and CDR2: SGHNT and YYREEE (reference sequence). The chain's CDR3 is CASSLVRTGELFF. CDR3 nucleotides: TGTGCCAGCAGCTTGGTCCGAACCGGGGAGCTGTTTTTT.

The gene calls are TRBV19 and TRBJ2-1; 7 bases map to TRBD2. V was clipped by 1 base and J by 4 bases; unmatched bases: 7. Germline assignment: CDR1 LNHDA and CDR2 SQIVND (reference sequence). The length of the CDR3 is 16 residues. CDR3 sequence: CASSIVASGEYNEQFF. The DNA for the CDR3 is TGTGCCAGTAGTATAGTGGCTAGCGGAGAATACAATGAGCAGTTCTTC.

The chain joins TRBV7-9 to TRBJ2-1, with D unresolved. The germline CDR1 and CDR2 sequences are SEHNR and FQNEAQ (reference sequence). The CDR3 sequence is 13 residues long. Between the trimmed V and J ends, which lost 2 bases and 7 bases, there was a span of 9 bases. The CDR3 here is CASSLTPFNEQFF. The DNA for the CDR3 is TGTGCCAGCAGCTTAACCCCCTTTAATGAGCAGTTCTTC.

The chain couples TRBV28 to TRBJ2-7; D is ambiguous. Looked up from germline, CDR1 is MDHEN and CDR2 is SYDVKM. The CDR3 is made up of 11 amino acids. Deletions cut 8 bases from V and 6 bases from J, with 11 bases between. The CDR3, as DNA: TGTGCCAGCGAACAATTGGGCGAGCAGTACTTC. It codes for CASEQLGEQYF.

The gene calls are TRBV29-1 and TRBJ1-1, with D unclear. The V end lost 6 bases, the J end lost 6 bases, and 17 bases lay between the germline ends. CDR3 size: 13 residues. The germline gives CDR1 SQVTM, CDR2 ANQGSEA. CDR3 amino acids: CSVRTSSPSEAFF. For the CDR3, the DNA is TGCAGCGTCCGGACCTCCTCGCCCTCTGAAGCTTTCTTT.

In nucleotides, the CDR3 is TGTGCCAGCAGTCGACAGGGTAGCACAGATACGCAGTATTTT. It specifies CASSRQGSTDTQYF. The genes are TRBV2 and TRBJ2-3, with 7 bases aligning to TRBD1. J gave up 0 bases and V 5 bases, and 2 bases lay outside the gene matches. The CDR3 totals 14 residues. CDR1 is SNHLY and CDR2 is FYNNEI in the germline V gene.

As concerns this clone: Other nucleotide sequences in the sample specify the same CDR3. The genes are TRBV7-2 and TRBJ2-3; no reliable D call. The CDR3 sequence is 11 residues long. Looked up from germline, CDR1 is SGHTA and CDR2 is FQGNSA. V dropped 5 bases and J dropped 3 bases, with 3 bases sitting between them. Written as DNA, the CDR3 is TGTGCCAGCAGCCTGACAGATACGCAGTATTTT. This translates into CASSLTDTQYF.

The CDR3 bases are TGTGCCAGCATGGTCTTACGCACAGATACGCAGTATTTT. Protein: CASMVLRTDTQYF. This chain connects TRBV2 to TRBJ2-3; no reliable D call. Trimming pared 7 bases from V and 1 base from J, leaving 9 bases between. The CDR3 consists of 13 residues. The germline V gene has CDR1 SNHLY and CDR2 FYNNEI.

The chain joins TRBV6-6 to TRBJ2-7; 7 positions match TRBD2. The CDR3 runs 14 residues. J was trimmed by 4 bases and V by 0 bases; bases with no gene match: 3. Looked up from germline, CDR1 is MNHNY and CDR2 is SVGAGI (reference sequence). Written as DNA, the CDR3 is TGTGCCAGCAGTTACTCGGCTAGCGGATACGAGCAGTACTTC. Its protein is CASSYSASGYEQYF.

Concerning this clone itself: Other DNA sequences of this sample code for an identical CDR3. This chain joins TRBV9 and TRBJ1-1, with 9 bases matching TRBD1. The J segment lost 2 bases and the V segment lost 4 bases, leaving 3 bases of the junction unmatched. The CDR3 has 14 residues. The germline V gene encodes CDR1 SGDLS and CDR2 YYNGEE. The CDR3 here is CASSKTGGNTEAFF. In DNA, the CDR3 is TGTGCCAGCAGCAAAACAGGGGGCAACACTGAAGCTTTCTTT. The full variable domain, its missing parts supplied by reference TRBV9 and TRBJ1-1, is DSGVTQTPKHLITATGQRVTLRCSPRSGDLSVYWYQQSLDQGLQFLIQYYNGEERAKGNILERFSAQQFPDLHSELNLSSLELGDSALYFCASSKTGGNTEAFFGQGTRLTVV.

The V gene is TRBV7-9, the J gene TRBJ2-1; D is perhaps TRBD2 (6 bases). This CDR3 region has 18 residues. In germline, CDR1 is SEHNR, CDR2 FQNEAQ (reference sequence). The V end lost 2 bases, the J end lost 0 bases, and 17 bases lay between the germline ends. This chain's CDR3 is CASSLYYGSGSSYNEQFF. CDR3 coding DNA: TGTGCCAGCAGCTTATACTACGGTAGCGGATCCTCCTACAATGAGCAGTTCTTC.

This clone appeared a single time. The chain is built from TRBV2 and TRBJ2-1, with D tentatively TRBD2 (6 bases). CDR1 and CDR2 (germline): SNHLY, FYNNEI. The CDR3 runs 15 residues. Trimming stripped 4 bases from V and 4 bases from J, with 14 bases between. CDR3 sequence (DNA): TGTGCCAGCAGTGGATACCTAGCGAAATACAATGAGCAGTTCTTC. As protein: CASSGYLAKYNEQFF.

The chain combines TRBV18 with TRBJ1-2, with D possibly TRBD1 on 6 matching bases. The CDR3 is 15 amino acids. Germline values: CDR1 KGHSH, CDR2 LQKENI. The germline V and J ends were trimmed by 4 bases and 4 bases, with 16 bases remaining between them. For the CDR3, the DNA is TGTGCCAGCTCACGAGATGGGGGGCCCTCCTATGGCTACACCTTC. This encodes CASSRDGGPSYGYTF.

J is TRBJ2-3 and V is TRBV9; D is perhaps TRBD1 or TRBD2 (5 bases each). The CDR3 consists of 14 residues. V lost 3 bases to trimming and J lost 6 bases, with 14 bases between them. Germline CDR1 is SGDLS and CDR2 is YYNGEE. The CDR3 is CASSAGTLADTQYF. The CDR3 DNA is TGTGCCAGCAGCGCGGGGACCCTCGCGGATACGCAGTATTTT.

The chain employs TRBV18 and TRBJ2-5, with 7 bases fitting TRBD1. CDR1 is KGHSH, CDR2 LQKENI, per germline. This CDR3 contains 14 residues. Trimming took 4 bases from V and 5 from J; bases not matched to a gene: 7. The CDR3 reads CASSRDRVGETQYF. The CDR3, as DNA: TGTGCCAGCTCACGAGACAGGGTGGGGGAGACCCAGTACTTC.

This clone appeared once. V gene TRBV9 combines with J gene TRBJ2-1, with 13 positions matching TRBD2. Germline trimming cut 4 bases from V and 7 bases from J; bases unmatched to any gene: 8. This CDR3 comprises 16 residues. CDR1 and CDR2 from the germline V gene are SGDLS and YYNGEE. Here the CDR3 reads CASSSGTSGIMNEQFF. For the CDR3, the DNA is TGTGCCAGCAGCTCCGGGACTAGCGGGATAATGAATGAGCAGTTCTTC.

The chain is built from TRBV5-4 and TRBJ1-5; weak D call: TRBD1 (6 bases). The CDR3 is 14 residues long. Germline V CDR1 and CDR2: SGHNT, YYREEE (reference sequence). The V and J ends lost 2 bases and 5 bases respectively, with 11 bases between them. The chain's CDR3 is CASSFHREDQPQHF. The DNA for the CDR3 is TGTGCCAGCAGCTTTCACAGGGAGGATCAGCCCCAGCATTTT. Together with reference TRBV5-4 and TRBJ1-5, the CDR3 gives the full variable domain: ETGVTQSPTHLIKTRGQQVTLRCSSQSGHNTVSWYQQALGQGPQFIFQYYREEENGRGNFPPRFSGLQFPNYSSELNVNALELDDSALYLCASSFHREDQPQHFGDGTRLSIL.

About this clone: Other DNA sequences in the same sample also yield this CDR3. The rearrangement uses TRBV6-5 and TRBJ1-1; D might be TRBD1 (6 bases). Deletions cut 0 bases from V and 2 bases from J, with 7 bases between. Germline values: CDR1 MNHEY, CDR2 SVGAGI. The CDR3 contains 14 residues. The CDR3 spells CASSYSQGNTEAFF. CDR3 nucleotide sequence: TGTGCCAGCAGTTACTCACAGGGTAACACTGAAGCTTTCTTT.

The chain carries TRBV15 and TRBJ2-3; maybe TRBD1 (6 bases). V was shortened by 5 bases and J by 2 bases, with 23 bases between the two germline ends. Germline-derived CDR1 and CDR2 are LNHNV and YYDKDF (reference sequence). This CDR3 spans 18 amino acids. The CDR3 DNA reads TGTGCCACCAGCGCCTACCCCGGGACCCACAGGGCCACAGATACGCAGTATTTT. This sequence encodes CATSAYPGTHRATDTQYF.

The rearrangement uses TRBV7-8 and TRBJ1-1; tentatively, D is TRBD1 (6 bases). Germline-derived CDR1 and CDR2 are SGHVS and FQNEAQ. V was clipped by 5 bases and J by 2 bases, with 18 bases between them. This CDR3 contains 16 residues. CDR3 region: CASSPRATGLNTEAFF. In nucleotides, the CDR3 is TGTGCCAGCAGCCCACGTGCCACAGGGTTAAACACTGAAGCTTTCTTT.

CDR3 residues: CASSVGTGINQPQHF. The CDR3 nucleotides are TGTGCCAGCAGCGTAGGGACAGGCATAAATCAGCCCCAGCATTTT. The chain joins TRBV9 to TRBJ1-5, with 7 positions matching TRBD1. Looked up from germline, CDR1 is SGDLS and CDR2 is YYNGEE. The CDR3 has 15 amino acids. The J segment lost 4 bases and the V segment lost 0 bases, leaving 4 bases of the junction unmatched.

This chain joins TRBV5-1 and TRBJ2-2; 16 bases align to TRBD2. The germline CDR1 and CDR2 sequences are SGHRS and YFSETQ. The V gene end was trimmed by 3 bases and the J gene end by 6 bases; junction bases not matched to a gene: 5. The CDR3 sequence is 17 residues long. CDR3 bases: TGCGCCAGCAGCTCGGGACTAGCGGGAGGGCCCCCCGGGGAGCTGTTTTTT. It codes for CASSSGLAGGPPGELFF.